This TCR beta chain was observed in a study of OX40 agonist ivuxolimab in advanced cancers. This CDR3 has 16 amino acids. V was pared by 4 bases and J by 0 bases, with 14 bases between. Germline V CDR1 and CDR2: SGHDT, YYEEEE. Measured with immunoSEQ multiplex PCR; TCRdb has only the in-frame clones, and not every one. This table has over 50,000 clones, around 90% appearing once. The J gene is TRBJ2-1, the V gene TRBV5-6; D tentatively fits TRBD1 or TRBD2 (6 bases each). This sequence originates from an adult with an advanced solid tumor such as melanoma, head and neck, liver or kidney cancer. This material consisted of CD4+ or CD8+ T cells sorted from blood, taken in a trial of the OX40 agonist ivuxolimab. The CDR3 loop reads CASSLWGAGSYNEQFF. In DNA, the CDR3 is TGTGCCAGCAGCCTTTGGGGGGCTGGCTCCTACAATGAGCAGTTCTTC.